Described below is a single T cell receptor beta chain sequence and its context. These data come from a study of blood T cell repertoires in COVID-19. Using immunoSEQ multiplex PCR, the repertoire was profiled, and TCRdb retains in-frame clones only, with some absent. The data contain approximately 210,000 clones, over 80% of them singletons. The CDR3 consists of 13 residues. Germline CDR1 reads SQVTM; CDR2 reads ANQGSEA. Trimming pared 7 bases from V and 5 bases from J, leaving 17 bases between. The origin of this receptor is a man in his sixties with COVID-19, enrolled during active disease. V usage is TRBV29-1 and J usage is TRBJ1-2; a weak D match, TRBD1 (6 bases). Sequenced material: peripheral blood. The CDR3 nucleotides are TGCAGCGCCGGGGAGGCGGGGGCGTATGGCTACACCTTC. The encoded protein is CSAGEAGAYGYTF.